The source of this T cell receptor beta chain is a study of a mutant IDH1 vaccine in newly diagnosed glioma. Across the whole study: Commencement of vaccination occurred 4-6 weeks following radiotherapy alone, or concurrently with temozolomide cycles. Study-wide results and caveats: Across multiple MHC alleles, approximately 93% of patients had vaccine-induced responses.

The time point denotes: week 5, during vaccination. Alongside topical imiquimod, each dose of vaccine comprised 300 ug of mutant IDH1 20-mer peptide. V shed 7 bases, J shed 6 bases, and the junction held 8 bases outside the gene matches. Germline lookup yields CDR1 MNHNY and CDR2 SVGAGI (reference sequence). The CDR3 is 14 residues long. Comments on this clone: Its target is unknown.

Clones were sequenced by immunoSEQ multiplex PCR, and TCRdb holds only the in-frame ones, with some missing. The table lists over 50,000 clones, more than 80% of them singletons. The source was PBMCs, collected from a glioma patient whose treatment included an IDH1 peptide vaccine. The chain employs TRBV6-6 and TRBJ1-5; 8 bases fit TRBD1. This receptor was identified in a middle-aged woman with glioma. The CDR3 region is CASNSQGDGQPQHF. For the CDR3, the DNA is TGTGCCAGCAACTCACAGGGGGACGGTCAGCCCCAGCATTTT.